This entry lists 26 T cell receptor beta chains sequenced from one sample in a study of technical replicates of blood from several donors. Some clones are missing from TCRdb's copy, which holds only in-frame ones; the method was immunoSEQ multiplex PCR. The table lists tens of thousands of clones, over 80% of them singletons. Sequencing was performed on T cells isolated from PBMCs. Receptors originate from a human donor in good health.

This chain connects TRBV28 to TRBJ1-2, with D unresolved. This CDR3 contains 12 residues. Germline V CDR1 and CDR2: MDHEN, SYDVKM. V was cut by 4 bases and J by 8 bases, with 11 bases left in between. The CDR3 DNA sequence: TGTGCCAGCAGTTCAACCCCCGGGGGCTACACCTTC. Protein product: CASSSTPGGYTF.

The CDR3 sequence is CASSLTRSSYEQFF. The CDR3 DNA sequence: TGTGCCAGCAGCTTAACGAGGAGTAGCTATGAGCAGTTCTTC. The chain links TRBV7-3 to TRBJ2-1; no reliable D call. With 0 bases removed from V and 8 bases from J, the gap between germline ends came to 11 bases. This CDR3 contains 14 residues. The germline V gene has CDR1 SGHTA and CDR2 FQGTGA.

This clone was recorded only once. The V gene is TRBV6-5, the J gene TRBJ2-5, with D possibly TRBD1 on 5 matching bases. Trimming left V 0 bases short and J 4 bases short, with 9 bases between. The germline V gene encodes CDR1 MNHEY and CDR2 SVGAGI. CDR3 length: 14 residues. This chain's CDR3 is CASSYSTGLETQYF. The CDR3 DNA sequence: TGTGCCAGCAGTTACTCTACAGGTTTAGAGACCCAGTACTTC.

The chain recombines TRBV2 with TRBJ2-5; no reliable D call. Germline CDR1 is SNHLY and CDR2 is FYNNEI. V lost 9 bases to trimming and J lost 4 bases, with 15 bases between them. The CDR3 is 13 residues long. The CDR3 protein is CASYTGVRETQYF. CDR3 bases: TGTGCCAGTTACACGGGTGTGAGAGAGACCCAGTACTTC.

V gene TRBV27 combines with J gene TRBJ2-7; 8 nucleotides align to TRBD2. The CDR3 contains 13 residues. With 3 bases clipped from V and 6 bases from J, the junction kept 4 bases outside the gene matches. Germline V gives CDR1 MNHEY, CDR2 SMNVEV (reference sequence). CDR3 protein: CASSLKRGGEQYF. DNA of the CDR3: TGTGCCAGCAGTTTGAAACGGGGGGGCGAGCAGTACTTC.

The rearrangement uses TRBV7-2 and TRBJ1-1; D is possibly TRBD1 (5 bases). CDR3 length equals 15 residues. V was pared by 2 bases and J by 4 bases, with 14 bases between. Germline V CDR1 and CDR2: SGHTA, FQGNSA. The CDR3 nucleotides read TGTGCCAGCAGCTTACGCGGGGCACGGGGCACTGAAGCTTTCTTT. It encodes CASSLRGARGTEAFF.

The chain employs TRBV6-5 and TRBJ2-3, with 11 bases aligning to TRBD2. The CDR3 covers 15 residues. The J segment lost 1 base and the V segment lost 6 bases, leaving 3 bases of the junction unmatched. Per the germline V gene, CDR1 is MNHEY and CDR2 is SVGAGI. CDR3 sequence reads: CASSLSGRGTDTQYF. In DNA, the CDR3 is TGTGCCAGCAGCCTTAGCGGGAGGGGCACAGATACGCAGTATTTT.

This chain connects TRBV11-2 to TRBJ2-7; 7 bases align to TRBD2. CDR3 length equals 15 residues. Per germline, CDR1 SGHAT and CDR2 FQNNGV. The trim removed 1 base at V and 2 bases at J, leaving 5 bases unmatched. The CDR3 DNA reads TGTGCCAGCAGCTTAGTACTAGCGACAACCTACGAGCAGTACTTC. This gives the protein CASSLVLATTYEQYF.

The chain joins TRBV12-2 to TRBJ2-7; the D call in the table, TRBD2, was not verified against the DNA. TRBV12-2 is a known pseudogene. This CDR3 has 10 residues. The CDR3 is CASAGYEQYF. The CDR3 region has the DNA TGTGCAAGTGCGGGTTACGAGCAGTACTTC.

The chain uses TRBV21-1 and TRBJ2-7; whether TRBD1, the table's D call, matches the DNA was not checked. TRBV21-1 is a pseudogene segment. The length of the CDR3 is 13 residues. The CDR3 here is CASSPKGVYEQYF. The CDR3 DNA follows: TGTGCCAGCAGTCCTAAGGGGGTCTACGAGCAGTACTTC.

The V gene is TRBV6-1, the J gene TRBJ2-7, with TRBD2 identical over 8 bases. From germline, CDR1 is MNHNS and CDR2 SASEGT. After removal of 2 bases from V and 3 bases from J, the junction contained 9 bases not matched to a gene. The CDR3 totals 16 residues. CDR3 nucleotides: TGTGCCAGCAGTGAACCGGCTAGCGGGTACCACTACGAGCAGTACTTC. Protein: CASSEPASGYHYEQYF.

The CDR3 nucleotides are TGTGCCAGCAGCCCCGGTTCCTACGAGCAGTACTTC. Encoded protein: CASSPGSYEQYF. The chain couples TRBV9 to TRBJ2-7; D gene unclear. V shed 4 bases and J shed 1 base, with 6 bases lying between them. CDR1 is SGDLS and CDR2 is YYNGEE in the germline V gene. This CDR3 comprises 12 residues. The complete variable domain, with remaining parts taken from reference TRBV9 and TRBJ2-7, reads DSGVTQTPKHLITATGQRVTLRCSPRSGDLSVYWYQQSLDQGLQFLIQYYNGEERAKGNILERFSAQQFPDLHSELNLSSLELGDSALYFCASSPGSYEQYFGPGTRLTVT.

V is TRBV7-9 and J is TRBJ2-1; TRBD2 agrees at 8 bases. CDR3 length: 16 residues. With 4 bases clipped from V and 8 bases from J, the junction kept 13 bases outside the gene matches. Looked up from germline, CDR1 is SEHNR and CDR2 is FQNEAQ (reference sequence). CDR3 sequence reads: CASSSPISGDTDEQFF. The DNA of the CDR3 is TGTGCCAGCAGCTCGCCAATTAGCGGGGACACGGATGAGCAGTTCTTC.

This rearrangement joins TRBV28 to TRBJ2-1, with D hard to call. V was trimmed by 6 bases and J by 10 bases, leaving 10 bases between them. CDR3 size: 11 residues. The V gene's germline CDR1 is MDHEN and CDR2 SYDVKM. CDR3 nucleotides: TGTGCCAGCAGGAACCGGCGGGAGCAGTTCTTC. Translation gives CASRNRREQFF.

This clone was counted a single time. V is TRBV6-6 and J is TRBJ2-5; D might be TRBD1 (5 bases). V shed 6 bases and J shed 2 bases, with 19 bases lying between them. CDR1 is MNHNY and CDR2 is SVGAGI in the germline V gene (reference sequence). The CDR3 extends over 16 amino acids. The DNA for the CDR3 is TGTGCCAGCAGGCCAGGGTTAGGCGTCGTACAAGAGACCCAGTACTTC. This gives the protein CASRPGLGVVQETQYF.

The V gene is TRBV5-4, the J gene TRBJ2-7; TRBD1 matches 7 bases. The V gene's germline CDR1 is SGHNT and CDR2 YYREEE (reference sequence). The CDR3 consists of 13 residues. V lost 2 bases to trimming and J lost 5 bases; unmatched junction nucleotides: 4. In DNA, the CDR3 is TGTGCCAGCAGCTTCGGACAGGATGACGAGCAGTACTTC. This translates into CASSFGQDDEQYF.

The J gene is TRBJ2-7, the V gene TRBV5-1; no clear D. The CDR3 spans 11 residues. V shed 2 bases and J shed 2 bases, with 2 bases lying between them. In germline, CDR1 is SGHRS, CDR2 YFSETQ. The CDR3 bases are TGCGCCAGCAGCTTCGCCTACGAGCAGTACTTC. Translation gives CASSFAYEQYF. The complete variable domain, with remaining parts taken from reference TRBV5-1 and TRBJ2-7, reads KAGVTQTPRYLIKTRGQQVTLSCSPISGHRSVSWYQQTPGQGLQFLFEYFSETQRNKGNFPGRFSGRQFSNSRSEMNVSTLELGDSALYLCASSFAYEQYFGPGTRLTVT.

The chain uses TRBV28 and TRBJ2-3, with 11 bases identical to TRBD2. This CDR3 region has 18 residues. Germline V CDR1 and CDR2: MDHEN, SYDVKM. Trimming cost V 5 bases and J 2 bases; bases outside gene matches: 12. The CDR3, as DNA: TGTGCCAGCAGTCCAGGGTCCCGGACTAGCGGGTACACAGATACGCAGTATTTT. Its protein is CASSPGSRTSGYTDTQYF. The whole variable domain, remainder taken from reference TRBV28 and TRBJ2-3, is DVKVTQSSRYLVKRTGEKVFLECVQDMDHENMFWYRQDPGLGLRLIYFSYDVKMKEKGDIPEGYSVSREKKERFSLILESASTNQTSMYLCASSPGSRTSGYTDTQYFGPGTRLTVL.

This chain joins TRBV7-8 and TRBJ2-3; 9 positions match TRBD2. The CDR3 loop spans 16 amino acids. Germline V gene data show CDR1 as SGHVS and CDR2 as FQNEAQ. V lost 2 bases, J lost 0 bases, and 3 bases stayed unmatched. The CDR3 loop reads CASSLLAGTSTDTQYF. Here the CDR3 DNA reads TGTGCCAGCAGCTTACTAGCGGGGACTAGCACAGATACGCAGTATTTT.

The CDR3 DNA sequence: TGTGCCAGCAGCTGGACAGTCGGTCGTAACGAGCAGTACTTC. Protein sequence: CASSWTVGRNEQYF. The chain recombines TRBV5-5 with TRBJ2-7; D may be TRBD1 (6 bases). The CDR3 totals 14 residues. From germline, CDR1 is SGHKS and CDR2 YYEKEE (reference sequence). V was shortened by 3 bases and J by 5 bases, with 15 bases between the two germline ends.

This rearrangement joins TRBV4-3 to TRBJ2-7; 7 bases match TRBD2. The germline CDR1 and CDR2 sequences are LGHNA and YSLEER. V trimming: 0 bases; J trimming: 6 bases; junction bases outside the gene matches: 8. The CDR3 length is 15 residues. The CDR3 loop is CASSQERGTASEQYF. CDR3 DNA sequence: TGCGCCAGCAGCCAAGAGCGGGGGACGGCGAGCGAGCAGTACTTC.

The count of this clone is one. The chain has TRBV19 and TRBJ1-5, with 9 bases that match TRBD1. This CDR3 spans 17 amino acids. The germline V gene has CDR1 LNHDA and CDR2 SQIVND (reference sequence). V trimming: 3 bases; J trimming: 1 base; junction bases outside the gene matches: 7. The CDR3 nucleotides are TGTGCCAGTAGTATTTGGTTCGGGACAGGGAGCAATCAGCCCCAGCATTTT. It encodes CASSIWFGTGSNQPQHF.

The rearrangement joins TRBV7-3 to TRBJ2-7; D possibly corresponds to TRBD1 (5 bases). Between the trimmed V and J ends, which lost 1 base and 4 bases, there was a span of 14 bases. In germline, CDR1 is SGHTA, CDR2 FQGTGA. The length of the CDR3 is 15 residues. The CDR3 spells CASSLNQGQKYEQYF. CDR3 sequence (DNA): TGTGCCAGCAGCTTAAACCAGGGCCAGAAATACGAGCAGTACTTC.

The V call is TRBV6-5, the J call TRBJ1-2, with TRBD1 identical over 8 bases. Trimming at V came to 6 bases and at J to 8 bases, leaving 8 bases not matched to a gene. The CDR3 has 13 residues. Germline V CDR1 and CDR2: MNHEY, SVGAGI. The DNA of the CDR3 is TGTGCCAGCAGCACTCAGGGGGCGCTCGGCTACACCTTC. Its protein product is CASSTQGALGYTF.

The chain uses TRBV19 and TRBJ1-1, with D perhaps matching TRBD1 (5 bases). The CDR3 totals 15 residues. Per the germline V gene, CDR1 is LNHDA and CDR2 is SQIVND (reference sequence). Deletions cut 3 bases from V and 5 bases from J, with 16 bases between. The CDR3 loop is CASSIMGRGRTEAFF. The CDR3, as DNA: TGTGCCAGTAGTATTATGGGGCGAGGTCGGACTGAAGCTTTCTTT.

This chain connects TRBV28 to TRBJ2-3, with 8 bases identical to TRBD2. Germline CDR1 and CDR2: MDHEN and SYDVKM. V shed 8 bases, J shed 8 bases, and the junction held 18 bases outside the gene matches. This CDR3 comprises 16 residues. In DNA form, the CDR3 reads TGTGCCAGCCGACATCCGGGACTAGAAGCTTCAGGTACGCAGTATTTT. Its protein product is CASRHPGLEASGTQYF.